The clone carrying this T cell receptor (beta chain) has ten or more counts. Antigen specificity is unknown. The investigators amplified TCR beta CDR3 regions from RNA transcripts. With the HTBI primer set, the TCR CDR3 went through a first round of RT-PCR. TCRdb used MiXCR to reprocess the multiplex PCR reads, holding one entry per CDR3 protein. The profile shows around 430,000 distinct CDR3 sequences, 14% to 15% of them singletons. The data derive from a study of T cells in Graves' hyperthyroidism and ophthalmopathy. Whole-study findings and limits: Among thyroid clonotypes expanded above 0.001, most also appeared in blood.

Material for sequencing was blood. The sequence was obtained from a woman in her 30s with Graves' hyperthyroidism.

The CDR3 bases are TGTGCCAGCAGCCGAAACCCAGGGGAGGGCACTGAAGCTTTCTTT. Amino acids: CASSRNPGEGTEAFF. The chain has TRBV3-1 and TRBJ1-1; a possible D gene is TRBD1 (6 bases). The CDR3 extends over 15 amino acids. Germline V gives CDR1 LGHDT, CDR2 YNNKEL (reference sequence). V gave up 4 bases and J gave up 4 bases, with 16 bases separating them.